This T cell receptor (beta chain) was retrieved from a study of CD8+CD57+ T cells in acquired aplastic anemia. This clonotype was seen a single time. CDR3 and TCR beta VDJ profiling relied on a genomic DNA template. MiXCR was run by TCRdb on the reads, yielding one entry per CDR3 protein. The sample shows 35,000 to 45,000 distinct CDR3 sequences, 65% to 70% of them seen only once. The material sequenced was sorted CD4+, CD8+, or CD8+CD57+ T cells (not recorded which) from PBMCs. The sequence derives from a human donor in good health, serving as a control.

CDR3 loop: CASSLAPSGETQETQYF. The DNA for the CDR3 is TGTGCCAGCAGCTTAGCTCCTAGCGGGGAAACCCAAGAGACCCAGTACTTC. The chain has TRBV7-3 and TRBJ2-5, with 9 bases matching TRBD2. V dropped 2 bases and J dropped 1; count of bases not matched to a gene: 8. Per germline, CDR1 SGHTA and CDR2 FQGTGA. The CDR3 runs to 17 residues.